This T cell receptor beta chain was recorded in a study of blood T cell repertoires in COVID-19. About the research overall: The cDNA or gDNA used as material had been derived from T cells, B-cell-depleted T cells, or PBMCs.

Using immunoSEQ multiplex PCR, the repertoire was profiled, and TCRdb retains in-frame clones only, with some absent. The sample lists around 190,000 clones, roughly nine tenths seen once, with approximately 1.1% in the top ten. The V end lost 0 bases, the J end lost 4 bases, and 9 bases lay between the germline ends. CDR1 is LNHDA and CDR2 is SQIVND in the germline V gene (reference sequence). The CDR3 has 14 residues. What was sequenced was peripheral blood. This sequence originates from a man aged 25-45 years with acute or convalescent COVID-19. This rearrangement joins TRBV19 to TRBJ1-2; possibly TRBD1 for D (5 bases). CDR3 bases: TGTGCCAGTAGTATAGAACGGGGGACCTATGGCTACACCTTC. Translation gives CASSIERGTYGYTF.